Reported below is one T cell receptor beta chain. The sample originates from a study of OX40 agonist ivuxolimab in advanced cancers. Method: immunoSEQ multiplex PCR; TCRdb's copy keeps in-frame clones and lacks some. The sample includes 74,000 or so clones, 85% to 95% of them seen just once. V was pared by 5 bases and J by 5 bases, with 8 bases of the junction left unmatched. Germline values: CDR1 MNHEY, CDR2 SMNVEV (reference sequence). CDR3 length: 16 amino acids. The rearrangement joins TRBV27 to TRBJ2-5; 13 positions match TRBD2. This sequence originates from an adult with an advanced solid tumor such as melanoma, head and neck, liver or kidney cancer. This material consisted of CD4+ or CD8+ T cells sorted from blood, taken in a trial of the OX40 agonist ivuxolimab. The CDR3, as DNA: TGTGCCAGCAGTAAAGGACTAGCGGGAGTTTTGGAGACCCAGTACTTC. Protein sequence: CASSKGLAGVLETQYF.